This is a list of T cell receptor beta chains from one sample in a study of blood T cell repertoires in COVID-19. Here immunoSEQ multiplex PCR was the method, and the copy in TCRdb shows in-frame clones only, minus some. The repertoire includes about 190,000 clones, around 91% of them detected once, and about 0.58% sits in the top ten. Sequenced sample: peripheral blood. Receptors were obtained from a man aged 45-60 years with acute or convalescent COVID-19. Both conserved end residues are part of each CDR3. A D gene is named only where the DNA matches it firmly. Rows give clone size only sometimes, using once, few, many, or a class for an expanded clone.

TRBJ2-6 once TRBV9 TRBD1 CASSPVTGGGAGANVLTF TGTGCCAGCAGCCCAGTGACAGGGGGTGGGGCCGGGGCCAACGTCCTGACTTTC
TRBJ2-1 . TRBV6-6 TRBD2 CASSLLGAGDSNEQFF TGTGCCAGCAGTTTGCTGGGAGCGGGGGACTCCAATGAGCAGTTCTTC
TRBJ1-5 . TRBV19 . CATSRQGNQPQHF TGTGCCACCTCGAGACAGGGCAATCAGCCCCAGCATTTT
TRBJ1-1 . TRBV27 . CASSQTVRNTEAFF TGTGCCAGCAGCCAGACTGTACGGAACACTGAAGCTTTCTTT
TRBJ2-5 . TRBV7-3 . CASSLRVGGPHRETQYF TGTGCCAGCAGCTTAAGGGTCGGGGGGCCCCACCGAGAGACCCAGTACTTC
TRBJ2-3 . TRBV18 TRBD2 CASSSAGDTDTQYF TGTGCCAGCTCATCGGCGGGGGACACAGATACGCAGTATTTT
TRBJ2-5 . TRBV5-5 TRBD2 CASSLTSGETQYF TGTGCCAGCAGTTTGACTAGCGGGGAGACCCAGTACTTC
TRBJ2-1 . TRBV6-2/TRBV6-3 . CASSSAQNYNEQFF TGTGCCAGCAGCTCCGCCCAGAACTACAATGAGCAGTTCTTC
TRBJ1-1 . TRBV7-3 . CASSPGQNTEAFF TGTGCCAGCAGCCCTGGACAGAACACTGAAGCTTTCTTT
TRBJ2-3 . TRBV7-3 TRBD2 CASRPSGVSTDTQYF TGTGCCAGCAGACCTAGCGGGGTTAGCACAGATACGCAGTATTTT
TRBJ2-2 . TRBV7-2 . CASSFGGTGELFF TGTGCCAGCAGCTTCGGTGGCACCGGGGAGCTGTTTTTT
TRBJ2-2 . TRBV28 . CASSLLGAGELFF TGTGCCAGCAGTTTACTAGGGGCCGGGGAGCTGTTTTTT
TRBJ2-1 . TRBV9 TRBD2 CASSVATGSGLSYNEQFF TGTGCCAGCAGCGTAGCTACTGGTAGCGGGCTCTCCTACAATGAGCAGTTCTTC
TRBJ2-2 . TRBV6-6 . CASSPRLVAVLGTGELFF TGTGCCAGCAGTCCGCGACTAGTCGCGGTTTTGGGCACCGGGGAGCTGTTTTTT
TRBJ2-2 . TRBV9 TRBD1 CASSVGGQGYTGELFF TGTGCCAGCAGCGTGGGGGGACAGGGCTACACCGGGGAGCTGTTTTTT
TRBJ2-3 . TRBV10-2 . CASSEASVNTQYF TGCGCCAGCAGTGAGGCTAGCGTGAATACGCAGTATTTT
TRBJ2-5 . TRBV7-6 TRBD1 CASSLTGGQGETQYF TGTGCCAGCAGCCTAACAGGGGGCCAGGGTGAGACCCAGTACTTC
TRBJ2-7 . TRBV4-1 . CASSQVRDYEQYF TGCGCCAGCAGCCAAGTACGGGACTACGAGCAGTACTTC
TRBJ2-5 few TRBV7-2 TRBD2 CASSPPGLAFQETQYF TGTGCCAGCAGCCCCCCGGGACTAGCCTTCCAAGAGACCCAGTACTTC
TRBJ1-5 . TRBV5-1 TRBD1 CASSSGQGNQPQHF TGCGCCAGCAGCTCGGGACAGGGGAATCAGCCCCAGCATTTT
TRBJ2-7 once TRBV7-2 TRBD1 CASSLGDSAYEQYF TGTGCCAGCAGCTTAGGGGACAGTGCCTACGAGCAGTACTTC
TRBJ2-1 . TRBV29-1 TRBD2 CSTQRVGGGVYNEQFF TGCAGCACCCAGAGGGTCGGGGGGGGCGTTTACAATGAGCAGTTCTTC
TRBJ1-5 . TRBV20-1 . CSASSGTGNQPQHF TGCAGTGCTAGTAGCGGGACGGGTAATCAGCCCCAGCATTTT
TRBJ2-7 . TRBV5-6 . CASSFAEDSYEQYF TGTGCCAGCAGCTTTGCGGAGGACTCCTACGAGCAGTACTTC
TRBJ1-3 . TRBV7-8 . CASSLVRGSGNTIYF TGTGCCAGCAGCTTAGTTAGAGGATCTGGAAACACCATATATTTT
TRBJ1-2 . TRBV7-2 TRBD1 CASSFRQGGVDGYTF TGTGCCAGCAGCTTCCGACAGGGTGGTGTTGATGGCTACACCTTC
TRBJ1-3 . TRBV19 . CASRASGQGNTIYF TGTGCCAGTAGGGCTTCCGGACAGGGAAACACCATATATTTT
TRBJ1-1 . TRBV20-1 . CSAASAFF TGCAGTGCTGCTAGTGCTTTCTTT
TRBJ2-7 . TRBV5-1 . CASSSSVLSSYEQYF TGCGCCAGCAGCTCTAGCGTCCTCAGCTCCTACGAGCAGTACTTC
TRBJ2-5 . TRBV25-1 . CASSAGETSGKETQYF TGTGCCAGCAGTGCAGGGGAGACATCGGGTAAAGAGACCCAGTACTTC
TRBJ1-4 . TRBV28 . CASTTRTEATNEKLFF TGTGCCAGCACCACAAGGACAGAAGCAACTAATGAAAAACTGTTTTTT
TRBJ2-3 . TRBV28 . CASSRTQGSDTQYF TGTGCCAGCAGCCGGACCCAGGGTTCAGATACGCAGTATTTT
TRBJ1-3 . TRBV30 TRBD1 CAWSALRTGWTYSGNTIYF TGTGCCTGGAGTGCCTTACGGACAGGATGGACCTACTCTGGAAACACCATATATTTT
TRBJ2-3 . TRBV9 . CASPETLGVGKTDTQYF TGTGCCAGCCCGGAGACCTTGGGAGTAGGGAAAACAGATACGCAGTATTTT
TRBJ1-2 few TRBV7-3 . CASSLTGDTTNYGYTF TGTGCCAGCAGCTTAACGGGGGACACTACTAACTATGGCTACACCTTC